Shown below are 10 T cell receptor beta chains from a single sample sequenced in a study of beta chain features in type 1 diabetes. Reverse transcribing all isolated RNA meant expressed TCRB transcripts were sequenced. The data were produced by immunoSEQ multiplex PCR, yet TCRdb's version contains in-frame clones alone and is incomplete. The data show about 240,000 clones, with around 26% seen just once and under 4.5% held by the top ten. The sample taken for sequencing was central memory CD4+ T cells from blood. The receptors here all came from a man aged 25-40 years in good health.

V gene TRBV30 combines with J gene TRBJ1-2, with 7 nucleotides matching TRBD1. The CDR3 has 16 residues. The J segment lost 0 bases and the V segment lost 0 bases, leaving 7 bases of the junction unmatched. Germline lookup yields CDR1 GTSNPN and CDR2 SVGIG (reference sequence). CDR3 region: CAWSVLGDRSNYGYTF. In nucleotides, the CDR3 is TGTGCCTGGAGTGTACTCGGGGACAGATCTAACTATGGCTACACCTTC.

The CDR3 is CASSQEPGPPDTQYF. The CDR3 DNA sequence: TGCGCCAGCAGCCAAGAACCAGGCCCCCCAGATACGCAGTATTTT. J is TRBJ2-3 and V is TRBV4-3; no firm D call. This CDR3 spans 15 amino acids. The germline V and J ends were trimmed by 0 bases and 4 bases, with 11 bases remaining between them. CDR1 is LGHNA and CDR2 is YSLEER in the germline V gene.

This chain uses TRBV6-1 with TRBJ2-7; D call uncertain. The V gene's germline CDR1 is MNHNS and CDR2 SASEGT. Trimming pared 4 bases from V and 4 bases from J, leaving 11 bases between. The CDR3 extends over 13 amino acids. CDR3 sequence: CASSADILYEQYF. The CDR3 nucleotides read TGTGCCAGCAGTGCAGACATTCTATACGAGCAGTACTTC.

The V gene is TRBV2, the J gene TRBJ1-1, with D unclear. CDR3 length: 11 amino acids. Germline-derived CDR1 and CDR2 are SNHLY and FYNNEI. V was clipped by 2 bases and J by 8 bases, with 6 bases between them. The CDR3 nucleotides read TGTGCCAGCAGTGAATGGGTAGAAGCTTTCTTT. Protein sequence: CASSEWVEAFF.

The chain combines TRBV29-1 with TRBJ2-5, with D possibly being TRBD2 (6 bases). CDR3 length equals 14 residues. The germline gives CDR1 SQVTM, CDR2 ANQGSEA. V lost 6 bases to trimming and J lost 0 bases, with 14 bases between them. The CDR3 bases are TGCAGCGTGGGAGGATACCTTAACCAAGAGACCCAGTACTTC. It encodes CSVGGYLNQETQYF. The variable domain in full, with the rest retrieved from reference TRBV29-1 and TRBJ2-5, is SAVISQKPSRDICQRGTSLTIQCQVDSQVTMMFWYRQQPGQSLTLIATANQGSEATYESGFVIDKFPISRPNLTFSTLTVSNMSPEDSSIYLCSVGGYLNQETQYFGPGTRLLVL.

The sample holds many counts of this clone. Other DNA sequences in this sample translate to the same CDR3. The genes are TRBV6-1 and TRBJ1-2; D unclear. V was trimmed by 8 bases and J by 2 bases, leaving 12 bases between them. Per germline, CDR1 MNHNS and CDR2 SASEGT. The CDR3 contains 13 residues. CDR3 sequence: CASSRAGNYGYTF. For the CDR3, the DNA is TGTGCCAGCTCGAGGGCGGGGAACTATGGCTACACCTTC.

The chain carries TRBV5-1 and TRBJ2-1, with 9 bases fitting TRBD1. This CDR3 is 15 amino acids long. V was clipped by 4 bases and J by 4 bases; unmatched bases: 6. Germline loops: CDR1 SGHRS, CDR2 YFSETQ. In nucleotides, the CDR3 is TGCGCCAGCAGCAGGACAGGGGAAGTATACAATGAGCAGTTCTTC. Translation gives CASSRTGEVYNEQFF.

This clone was counted a few times. Other DNA sequences in the sample encode the same CDR3. The CDR3 nucleotides read TGTGCCAGCAGCGTCGGGCTAGCGGGAGCATACGAGCAGTACTTC. Translated: CASSVGLAGAYEQYF. This chain uses TRBV9 with TRBJ2-7, with 10 bases matching TRBD2. Germline CDR1 SGDLS, CDR2 YYNGEE. The CDR3 totals 15 residues. V shed 2 bases and J 4 bases; nucleotides not matched to a gene: 6.

The chain links TRBV5-1 to TRBJ1-1, with D perhaps matching TRBD1 (6 bases). Per the germline V gene, CDR1 is SGHRS and CDR2 is YFSETQ. This CDR3 has 15 amino acids. V dropped 3 bases and J dropped 0 bases, with 12 bases sitting between them. Here the CDR3 DNA reads TGCGCCAGCAGCTGGAGTGACAGGATGAACACTGAAGCTTTCTTT. Amino acid sequence: CASSWSDRMNTEAFF.

This clone has a handful of counts. A much more abundant neighbour one base away suggests this may be a read error. The same CDR3 also results from other DNA sequences found in this sample. The chain joins TRBV14 to TRBJ2-1; perhaps TRBD2 as D (6 bases). Germline CDR1 is SGHDN and CDR2 is FVKESK. The CDR3 is 16 residues long. V was cut by 6 bases and J by 7 bases, with 22 bases left in between. The DNA for the CDR3 is TGTGCCAGCAGTCGCGCGAGGGGCCGGGCGGGGAATGAGCAGTTCTTC. Residues: CASSRARGRAGNEQFF.